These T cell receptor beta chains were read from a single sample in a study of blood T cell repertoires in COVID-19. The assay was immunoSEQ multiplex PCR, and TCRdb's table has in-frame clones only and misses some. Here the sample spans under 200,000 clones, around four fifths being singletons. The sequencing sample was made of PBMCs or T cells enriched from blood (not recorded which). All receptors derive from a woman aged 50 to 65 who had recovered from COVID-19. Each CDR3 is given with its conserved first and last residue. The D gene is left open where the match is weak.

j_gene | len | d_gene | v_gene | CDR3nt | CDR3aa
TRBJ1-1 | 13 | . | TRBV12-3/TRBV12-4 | TGTGCCAGCACCCTCCGGGGGGGCTCTGAAGCTTTCTTT | CASTLRGGSEAFF
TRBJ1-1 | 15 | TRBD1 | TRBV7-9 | TGTGCCAGCAGCACCCTGACAGGGTCTGGCACTGAAGCTTTCTTT | CASSTLTGSGTEAFF
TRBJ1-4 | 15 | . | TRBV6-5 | TGTGCCAGCAGTTACTCGGGAGGGCCAGGAGAAAAACTGTTTTTT | CASSYSGGPGEKLFF
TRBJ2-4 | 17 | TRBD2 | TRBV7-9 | TGTGCCAGCAGCTTAGGGGCGGGAGGGCCTACCAAAAACATTCAGTACTTC | CASSLGAGGPTKNIQYF
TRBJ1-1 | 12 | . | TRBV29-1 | TGCAGCGTTGGACAGTTGAACACTGAAGCTTTCTTT | CSVGQLNTEAFF
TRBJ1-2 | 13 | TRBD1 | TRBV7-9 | TGTGCCAGCAGCTGGGACAGCCTCTATGGCTACACCTTC | CASSWDSLYGYTF
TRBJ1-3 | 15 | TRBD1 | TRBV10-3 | TGTGCCATCAGTGGGCGGACAGGGTTTGGAAACACCATATATTTT | CAISGRTGFGNTIYF
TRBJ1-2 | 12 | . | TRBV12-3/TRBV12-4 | TGTGCCAGCCTTCAGGGTTTCTCTGGCTACACCTTC | CASLQGFSGYTF
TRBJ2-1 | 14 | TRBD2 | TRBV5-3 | TGTGCCAGAAGCTATGCGGGGGGCGACCATGAGCAGTTCTTC | CARSYAGGDHEQFF
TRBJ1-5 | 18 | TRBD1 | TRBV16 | TGTGCCAGCAGCCAATTTTCATGGGACAGGGCTAGCAATCAGCCCCAGCATTTT | CASSQFSWDRASNQPQHF
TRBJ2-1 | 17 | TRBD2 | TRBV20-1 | TGCAGTGCTAGTACTAGCGGGAGGGGGAGCTCCTACAATGAGCAGTTCTTC | CSASTSGRGSSYNEQFF
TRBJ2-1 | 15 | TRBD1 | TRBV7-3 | TGTGCCAGCAGCCGAACAGGGGGGACCTACAATGAGCAGTTCTTC | CASSRTGGTYNEQFF
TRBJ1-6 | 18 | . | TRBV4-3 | TGCGCCAGCAGCCAAAAAGCCCCCCTCGATACCTATAATTCACCCCTCCACTTT | CASSQKAPLDTYNSPLHF